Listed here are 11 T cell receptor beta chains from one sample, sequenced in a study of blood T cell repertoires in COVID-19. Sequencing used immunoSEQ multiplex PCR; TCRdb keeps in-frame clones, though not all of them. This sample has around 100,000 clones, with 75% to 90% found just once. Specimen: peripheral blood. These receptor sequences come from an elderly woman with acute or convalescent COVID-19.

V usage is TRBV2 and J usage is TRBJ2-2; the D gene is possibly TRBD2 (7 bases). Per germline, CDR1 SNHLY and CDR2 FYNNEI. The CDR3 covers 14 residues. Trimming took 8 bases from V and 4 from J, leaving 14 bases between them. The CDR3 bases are TGTGCCAGCGGGGGGGCGTTAGGCACCGGGGAGCTGTTTTTT. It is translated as CASGGALGTGELFF.

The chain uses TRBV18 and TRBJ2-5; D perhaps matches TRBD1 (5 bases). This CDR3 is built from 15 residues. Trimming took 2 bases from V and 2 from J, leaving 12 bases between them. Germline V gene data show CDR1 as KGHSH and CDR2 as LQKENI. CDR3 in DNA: TGTGCCAGCTCACCAGGGCAGGGTAATCAAGAGACCCAGTACTTC. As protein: CASSPGQGNQETQYF.

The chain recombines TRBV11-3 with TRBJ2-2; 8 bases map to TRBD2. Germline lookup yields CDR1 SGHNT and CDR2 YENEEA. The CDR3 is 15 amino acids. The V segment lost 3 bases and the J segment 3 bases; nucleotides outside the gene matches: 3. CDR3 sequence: CASSFRRGDTGELFF. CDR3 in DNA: TGTGCCAGCAGCTTTCGGCGGGGGGACACCGGGGAGCTGTTTTTT.

This CDR3 is CAWTRQGTGTEAFF. In DNA form, the CDR3 reads TGTGCCTGGACCCGACAGGGTACGGGCACTGAAGCTTTCTTT. This chain uses TRBV30 with TRBJ1-1; 7 nucleotides agree with TRBD1. Trimming removed 4 bases from V and 4 bases from J; junction bases left unmatched: 9. This CDR3 contains 14 residues. CDR1 is GTSNPN, CDR2 SVGIG, per germline (reference sequence).

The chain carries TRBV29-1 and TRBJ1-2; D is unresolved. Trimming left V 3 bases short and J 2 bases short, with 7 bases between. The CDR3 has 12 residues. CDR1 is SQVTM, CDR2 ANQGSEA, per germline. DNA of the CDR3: TGCAGCGTTGAGTACCAGAACTATGGCTACACCTTC. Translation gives CSVEYQNYGYTF.

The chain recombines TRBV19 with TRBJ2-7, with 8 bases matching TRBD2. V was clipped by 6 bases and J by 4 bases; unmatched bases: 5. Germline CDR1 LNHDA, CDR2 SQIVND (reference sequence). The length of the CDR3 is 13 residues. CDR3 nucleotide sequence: TGTGCCAGTAGCCGGGGGGGATTTTACGAGCAGTACTTC. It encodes CASSRGGFYEQYF.

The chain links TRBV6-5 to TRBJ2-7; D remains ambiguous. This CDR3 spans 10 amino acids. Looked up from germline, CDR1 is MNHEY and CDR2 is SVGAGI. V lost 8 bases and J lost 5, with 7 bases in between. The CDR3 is CASQDNEQYF. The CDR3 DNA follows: TGTGCCAGCCAGGATAACGAGCAGTACTTC.

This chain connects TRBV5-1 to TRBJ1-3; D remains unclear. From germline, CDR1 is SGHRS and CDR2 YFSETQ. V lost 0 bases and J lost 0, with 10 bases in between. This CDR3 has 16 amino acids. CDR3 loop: CASSLAVASSGNTIYF. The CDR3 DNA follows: TGCGCCAGCAGCTTGGCCGTGGCAAGCTCTGGAAACACCATATATTTT.

The CDR3 loop is CASRGQFYEQYF. DNA for the CDR3: TGTGCCAGCCGAGGTCAATTTTACGAGCAGTACTTC. V usage is TRBV12-3 or TRBV12-4 and J usage is TRBJ2-7; D remains ambiguous. There are 12 residues in the CDR3. V lost 8 bases and J 4 bases, leaving 12 bases between the germline ends.

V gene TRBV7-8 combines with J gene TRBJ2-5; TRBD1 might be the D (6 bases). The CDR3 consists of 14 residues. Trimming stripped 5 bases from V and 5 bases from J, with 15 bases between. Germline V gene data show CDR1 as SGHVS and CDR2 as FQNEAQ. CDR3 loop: CASSIRGVGETQYF. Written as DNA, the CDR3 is TGTGCCAGCAGCATCAGGGGAGTGGGGGAGACCCAGTACTTC.

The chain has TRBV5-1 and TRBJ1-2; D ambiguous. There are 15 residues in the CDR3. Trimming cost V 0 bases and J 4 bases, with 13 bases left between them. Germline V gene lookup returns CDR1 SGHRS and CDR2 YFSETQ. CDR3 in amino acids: CASSLAFQEAYGYTF. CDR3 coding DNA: TGCGCCAGCAGCTTGGCCTTCCAGGAAGCCTATGGCTACACCTTC.